These 19 T cell receptor beta chains were all obtained from the same sample, sequenced in a study of blood T cell repertoires in COVID-19. Here immunoSEQ multiplex PCR was the method, and the copy in TCRdb shows in-frame clones only, minus some. The sample lists 350,000 to 500,000 clones; roughly 84% were seen once. Source material: PBMCs or T cells enriched from blood (not recorded which). The receptors come from a woman aged 18 to 35 who had been exposed to COVID-19.

This rearrangement joins TRBV11-2 to TRBJ2-7, with 9 bases matching TRBD2. CDR3 size: 13 residues. In germline, CDR1 is SGHAT, CDR2 FQNNGV. V gave up 0 bases and J gave up 9 bases; unmatched junction bases: 3. CDR3 region: CASSLDRAGGQYF. CDR3 DNA: TGTGCCAGCAGCTTAGATAGAGCGGGAGGGCAGTACTTC. The full variable domain, in which reference TRBV11-2 and TRBJ2-7 provide the parts outside the CDR3, is EAGVAQSPRYKIIEKRQSVAFWCNPISGHATLYWYQQILGQGPKLLIQFQNNGVVDDSQLPKDRFSAERLKGVDSTLKIQPAKLEDSAVYLCASSLDRAGGQYFGPGTRLTVT.

This sequence joins TRBV28 and TRBJ2-1, with 11 bases fitting TRBD1. The CDR3 length is 15 residues. Germline CDR1 is MDHEN and CDR2 is SYDVKM. Trimming took 6 bases from V and 4 from J; bases not matched to a gene: 5. This CDR3 is CASRPGQGAYNEQFF. In DNA form, the CDR3 reads TGTGCCAGCAGACCAGGACAGGGGGCTTACAATGAGCAGTTCTTC.

The V and J genes are TRBV7-2 and TRBJ2-1, with 8 bases fitting TRBD2. Trimming removed 1 base from V and 5 bases from J; junction bases left unmatched: 4. Germline values: CDR1 SGHTA, CDR2 FQGNSA. The CDR3 is 15 residues long. CDR3 loop: CASSLGLARHNEQFF. The CDR3 nucleotides read TGTGCCAGCAGCTTAGGACTAGCGCGTCACAATGAGCAGTTCTTC.

The rearrangement joins TRBV15 to TRBJ1-2, with a weak D call TRBD1 (6 bases). The V gene's germline CDR1 is LNHNV and CDR2 YYDKDF (reference sequence). The CDR3 has 17 residues. Trimming removed 0 bases at V and 7 bases at J, with 21 bases between. CDR3 DNA: TGTGCCACCAGCAGAGATGGGGGAACAGGGTTAGGTGGTGGCTACACCTTC. It encodes CATSRDGGTGLGGGYTF.

The chain is built from TRBV28 and TRBJ2-1, with 9 bases that match TRBD2. CDR1 and CDR2 from the germline V gene are MDHEN and SYDVKM. Unmatched junction bases numbered 5, after V lost 4 bases and J lost 7 bases. This CDR3 has 14 amino acids. CDR3: CASSSSGRWNEQFF. The CDR3, as DNA: TGTGCCAGCAGTTCAAGCGGGAGGTGGAATGAGCAGTTCTTC.

The chain links TRBV3-1 (or the pseudogene TRBV3-2) to TRBJ2-5; 7 bases agree with TRBD1. Trimming took 5 bases from V and 2 from J; bases not matched to a gene: 5. The V gene's germline CDR1 is LGHDT and CDR2 YNNKEL (reference sequence). This CDR3 is 14 amino acids long. The CDR3: CASSFGQVQETQYF. The CDR3 DNA is TGTGCCAGCAGCTTCGGACAGGTTCAAGAGACCCAGTACTTC.

V and J are TRBV29-1 and TRBJ1-1, with 9 bases fitting TRBD1. After removal of 4 bases from V and 1 base from J, the junction contained 1 base not matched to a gene. Germline CDR1 SQVTM, CDR2 ANQGSEA. This CDR3 region has 13 residues. This CDR3 is CSVVGQGNTEAFF. The CDR3 coding sequence is TGCAGCGTTGTGGGACAGGGGAACACTGAAGCTTTCTTT.

The chain employs TRBV18 and TRBJ1-1; D is uncertain. Trimming cost V 0 bases and J 5 bases, with 19 bases left between them. Germline V gene lookup returns CDR1 KGHSH and CDR2 LQKENI. The CDR3 is 17 amino acids. In DNA, the CDR3 is TGTGCCAGCTCACCACCGACGGGAACGCCAAGTAGGACTGAAGCTTTCTTT. Translating gives CASSPPTGTPSRTEAFF.

The chain uses TRBV5-6 and TRBJ2-1; no clear D. Looked up from germline, CDR1 is SGHDT and CDR2 is YYEEEE. V dropped 4 bases and J dropped 11 bases, with 16 bases sitting between them. The CDR3 is made up of 13 amino acids. Here the CDR3 DNA reads TGTGCCAGCAGCAACAACCCCCCGCAGAAGCAGTTCTTC. Translating it yields CASSNNPPQKQFF.

The chain links TRBV29-1 to TRBJ1-2, with TRBD1 as a possible D gene (5 bases). This CDR3 spans 14 amino acids. V was pared by 0 bases and J by 8 bases, with 16 bases between. The V gene's germline CDR1 is SQVTM and CDR2 ANQGSEA. The CDR3 is CSVEDQRGMYGYTF. The CDR3 nucleotides are TGCAGCGTTGAAGATCAAAGGGGCATGTACGGCTACACCTTC. Together with reference TRBV29-1 and TRBJ1-2, the CDR3 gives the full variable domain: SAVISQKPSRDICQRGTSLTIQCQVDSQVTMMFWYRQQPGQSLTLIATANQGSEATYESGFVIDKFPISRPNLTFSTLTVSNMSPEDSSIYLCSVEDQRGMYGYTFGSGTRLTVV.

This chain joins TRBV7-9 and TRBJ1-1, with unresolved D. V was clipped by 3 bases and J by 6 bases, with 8 bases between them. Per the germline V gene, CDR1 is SEHNR and CDR2 is FQNEAQ (reference sequence). The CDR3 sequence is 12 residues long. CDR3 coding DNA: TGTGCCAGCAGCTTCTCTATGGCTGAAGCTTTCTTT. It specifies CASSFSMAEAFF.

This rearrangement joins TRBV10-3 to TRBJ2-5; 7 bases are a match to TRBD2. The trim removed 6 bases at V and 2 bases at J, leaving 6 bases unmatched. The CDR3 has 14 amino acids. The germline V gene has CDR1 ENHRY and CDR2 SYGVKD. CDR3 protein: CAISERGGQETQYF. The CDR3, as DNA: TGTGCCATCAGCGAGCGGGGTGGACAAGAGACCCAGTACTTC.

The CDR3 is CASSRRQGGWEKLFF. CDR3 bases: TGTGCCAGCAGTCGACGACAGGGAGGTTGGGAAAAACTGTTTTTT. The chain couples TRBV27 to TRBJ1-4, with 7 bases that match TRBD1. This CDR3 is built from 15 residues. The V segment lost 5 bases and the J segment 8 bases; nucleotides outside the gene matches: 11. Germline V gives CDR1 MNHEY, CDR2 SMNVEV (reference sequence).

This chain links TRBV7-9 with TRBJ2-1; possibly TRBD1 for D (5 bases). CDR1 is SEHNR, CDR2 FQNEAQ, per germline (reference sequence). The germline V and J ends were trimmed by 4 bases and 8 bases, with 18 bases remaining between them. The CDR3 sequence is 15 residues long. The CDR3 sequence: CASSSRASWNYEQFF. In nucleotides, the CDR3 is TGTGCCAGCAGCTCCAGGGCCTCCTGGAACTATGAGCAGTTCTTC.

In its sample, this clone was seen once. This rearrangement joins TRBV12-3 or TRBV12-4 to TRBJ2-1; 8 bases align to TRBD1. V was pared by 2 bases and J by 9 bases, with 3 bases of the junction left unmatched. The CDR3 has 13 residues. The CDR3: CASSLQGAGEQFF. DNA of the CDR3: TGTGCCAGCAGTTTACAGGGGGCGGGTGAGCAGTTCTTC.

J is TRBJ1-2 and V is TRBV28, with 8 bases lining up with TRBD1. The CDR3 sequence is 14 residues long. The V gene end was trimmed by 6 bases and the J gene end by 2 bases; junction bases not matched to a gene: 5. CDR1 and CDR2 from the germline V gene are MDHEN and SYDVKM. This chain's CDR3 is CASREGTGNYGYTF. CDR3 coding DNA: TGTGCCAGCAGAGAGGGGACAGGAAACTATGGCTACACCTTC.

The chain employs TRBV28 and TRBJ2-4, with 7 bases aligning to TRBD1. Per germline, CDR1 MDHEN and CDR2 SYDVKM. This CDR3 region has 16 residues. The junction had 16 bases not matched to a gene; V was cut back by 6 bases and J by 8 bases. The CDR3 protein is CASSSRQGGALDIQYF. DNA of the CDR3: TGTGCCAGCAGCTCTAGACAGGGTGGTGCCTTAGACATTCAGTACTTC. Using reference TRBV28 and TRBJ2-4 for the parts outside the CDR3, the full variable domain is DVKVTQSSRYLVKRTGEKVFLECVQDMDHENMFWYRQDPGLGLRLIYFSYDVKMKEKGDIPEGYSVSREKKERFSLILESASTNQTSMYLCASSSRQGGALDIQYFGAGTRLSVL.

J is TRBJ2-1 and V is TRBV5-1; 8 nucleotides match TRBD2. CDR1 SGHRS and CDR2 YFSETQ come from the germline V gene. V lost 4 bases, J lost 6 bases, and 6 bases stayed unmatched. The CDR3 is 14 amino acids. CDR3 loop: CASSLPGGSNEQFF. CDR3 DNA sequence: TGCGCCAGCAGCCTCCCGGGGGGGTCCAATGAGCAGTTCTTC. Using reference TRBV5-1 and TRBJ2-1 for the parts outside the CDR3, the full variable domain is KAGVTQTPRYLIKTRGQQVTLSCSPISGHRSVSWYQQTPGQGLQFLFEYFSETQRNKGNFPGRFSGRQFSNSRSEMNVSTLELGDSALYLCASSLPGGSNEQFFGPGTRLTVL.

The rearrangement uses TRBV19 and TRBJ2-3; 11 nucleotides align to TRBD1. The CDR3 contains 16 residues. Germline V gene data show CDR1 as LNHDA and CDR2 as SQIVND (reference sequence). The trim removed 3 bases at V and 4 bases at J, leaving 6 bases unmatched. In DNA form, the CDR3 reads TGTGCCAGTAGTATTGGCATGGGACAGGGGGCAGATACGCAGTATTTT. Its protein is CASSIGMGQGADTQYF. Full variable domain (missing parts from reference TRBV19 and TRBJ2-3): DGGITQSPKYLFRKEGQNVTLSCEQNLNHDAMYWYRQDPGQGLRLIYYSQIVNDFQKGDIAEGYSVSREKKESFPLTVTSAQKNPTAFYLCASSIGMGQGADTQYFGPGTRLTVL.